A single T cell receptor (beta chain) is shown here with its context. This record belongs to a study of blood T cell repertoires in COVID-19. Study in general: Spain, Italy and the United States supplied samples that represented acute and convalescent COVID-19. The analysed material was cDNA or gDNA that came from T cells, B-cell-depleted T cells, or PBMCs.

V was pared by 7 bases and J by 1 base, with 16 bases between. CDR3 length: 15 amino acids. Germline CDR1 is GTSNPN and CDR2 is SVGIG (reference sequence). Original analysis: Reference gene primer amplification yielded estimated nucleated cell counts. Clones were sequenced by immunoSEQ multiplex PCR, and TCRdb holds only the in-frame ones, with some missing. The V and J calls and the clone size are those of that table, but D and trimming were determined from the DNA. In the table there are fewer than 35,000 clones, roughly nine tenths of which are singletons. The V call is TRBV30, the J call TRBJ2-2, with D possibly being TRBD1 (5 bases). This TCR derives from a human donor with active COVID-19. The donor label of this sample is uncertain. The sample was peripheral blood. The CDR3: CASKNQGVNTGELFF. The CDR3 DNA reads TGTGCCTCGAAAAATCAGGGTGTGAACACCGGGGAGCTGTTTTTT.